The clone carrying this TCR beta chain was seen a handful of times. What it recognizes is unknown. A junction end diverges from the germline sequence, so it may reflect a read error. PCR employed 60 Vbeta and 13 Jbeta primers. Libraries were prepared by immunoSEQ multiplex PCR; TCRdb keeps only in-frame clonotypes and omits some of them. This table holds roughly 100,000 clones, roughly 15% found once. This record belongs to a study of cytomegalovirus exposure and HLA in healthy donors. Study-wide results and caveats: CMV serostatus was the sole immune exposure information available.

This CDR3 is built from 10 residues. The germline gives CDR1 SGHVS, CDR2 FQNEAQ. The gene calls are TRBV7-8 and TRBJ1-2; unclear D gene. Source material: PBMCs. The source of this sequence is a female donor in good health and CMV-seronegative. The CDR3 coding sequence is TGTGCCAGCAGCCGCAATGGCTCCACCTTC. Encoded protein: CASSRNGSTF. The complete variable domain, with remaining parts taken from reference TRBV7-8 and TRBJ1-2, reads GAGVSQSPRYKVAKRGQDVALRCDPISGHVSLFWYQQALGQGPEFLTYFQNEAQLDKSGLPSDRFFAERPEGSVSTLKIQRTQQEDSAVYLCASSRNGSTFGSGTRLTVV.